This is a list of T cell receptor beta chains from one sample in a study of blood T cell repertoires in COVID-19. The repertoire was sequenced with immunoSEQ multiplex PCR; TCRdb's copy has only in-frame clones and lacks some. The profile shows about 61,000 clones, approximately 90% of them singletons. Sequencing used peripheral blood. All receptors derive from a human donor in a cohort sampled during active COVID-19. CDR3s include the opening cysteine and the closing phenylalanine or tryptophan. A D gene is named only where the DNA matches it firmly. Clone size, where shown, is once, few, many, or a class for clones that have expanded.

j_call d_call v_call clone_size cdr3_aa cdr3_nt
TRBJ1-3 NA TRBV19 NA CASRGHLSGNTIYF TGTGCCAGTAGAGGACATCTCTCTGGAAACACCATATATTTT
TRBJ2-3 NA TRBV24-1 NA CATSDPYDRTHTDTQYF TGTGCCACCAGTGATCCCTATGACAGGACGCACACAGATACGCAGTATTTT
TRBJ2-7 NA TRBV27 NA CASSPRGPYEQYF TGTGCCAGCAGTCCACGCGGCCCCTACGAGCAGTACTTC
TRBJ1-6 TRBD1 TRBV7-3 once CASSLSGQGGSALHF TGTGCCAGCAGCTTGTCGGGACAGGGGGGTTCAGCCCTCCACTTT
TRBJ2-7 TRBD1 TRBV10-1 NA CATGRDRCYEQYF TGCGCCACCGGGCGGGACAGGTGCTACGAGCAGTACTTC
TRBJ2-5 NA TRBV4-3 NA CASSQVLQETQYF TGCGCCAGCAGCCAAGTTCTTCAAGAGACCCAGTACTTC
TRBJ2-4 NA TRBV3-1/TRBV3-2 NA CASSQDRENIQYF TGTGCCAGCAGCCAGGATCGGGAAAACATTCAGTACTTC
TRBJ1-2 TRBD1 TRBV30 NA CAWRTPRTGNTINYGYTF TGTGCCTGGAGGACACCCAGGACAGGGAACACTATTAACTATGGCTACACCTTC
TRBJ2-7 TRBD1 TRBV15 NA CATSRSQGVYEQYF TGTGCCACCAGCAGATCCCAGGGGGTGTACGAGCAGTACTTC
TRBJ2-1 TRBD1 TRBV2 NA CASKRGPGHEQFF TGTGCCAGCAAAAGGGGGCCAGGGCATGAGCAGTTCTTC
TRBJ2-3 TRBD2 TRBV2 few CASRLARTDTQYF TGTGCCAGTAGACTAGCGAGAACAGATACGCAGTATTTT
TRBJ1-5 TRBD1 TRBV28 NA CASSLRGHAQHF TGTGCCAGCAGTTTAAGGGGGCACGCCCAGCATTTT